This T cell receptor beta chain was observed in a study of CD8+ T cells in alopecia areata. The junction had 1 base not matched to a gene; V was cut back by 7 bases and J by 3 bases. The length of the CDR3 is 12 residues. Germline V CDR1 and CDR2: MNHEY, SVGAGI. It was cDNA, reverse transcribed from extracted RNA, that served as the sequencing template. Repertoires were generated with immunoSEQ multiplex PCR, while TCRdb's copy carries only in-frame clones and drops some. The sample includes over 200,000 clones, 57% seen only once; the top ten take approximately 0.5%. This clone was seen only once. The chain uses TRBV6-5 and TRBJ1-1; 8 bases map to TRBD1. The receptor was isolated from a human donor with alopecia areata. The specimen comprised CD4+ T cells sorted from blood, sampled at week 0. As DNA, the CDR3 is TGTGCCAGCATGACAGGGGACACTGAAGCTTTCTTT. This gives the protein CASMTGDTEAFF.